The T cell receptor (beta chain) described here comes from a study of CD8+CD57+ T cells in acquired aplastic anemia. Study as a whole: Some 10 million reads, on average, were obtained for CD4+ cells from healthy donors.

This CDR3 spans 13 amino acids. Germline CDR1 DFQATT, CDR2 SNEGSKA (reference sequence). Trimming removed 1 base from V and 10 bases from J; junction bases left unmatched: 4. As regards this clonotype: What it binds is unknown.

Study results and caveats: CD8+ Simpson's diversity showed no significant patient-control difference. Patients and controls shared twenty-nine CD8+ CDR3 sequences.

Genomic DNA templated the TCR beta VDJ and CDR3 profiling. Each CDR3 protein gets one entry after TCRdb re-called the reads with MiXCR. The sample records approximately 380,000 distinct CDR3 sequences, just under 70% being singletons. Sequenced input: sorted CD4+, CD8+, or CD8+CD57+ T cells (not recorded which) from PBMCs. The V gene is TRBV20-1, the J gene TRBJ2-3; 11 bases are a match to TRBD2. This TCR was sampled from a human donor in good health, serving as a control. CDR3 in amino acids: CSARATSGGAQYF. The CDR3 DNA follows: TGCAGTGCTAGAGCTACTAGCGGGGGAGCGCAGTATTTT.